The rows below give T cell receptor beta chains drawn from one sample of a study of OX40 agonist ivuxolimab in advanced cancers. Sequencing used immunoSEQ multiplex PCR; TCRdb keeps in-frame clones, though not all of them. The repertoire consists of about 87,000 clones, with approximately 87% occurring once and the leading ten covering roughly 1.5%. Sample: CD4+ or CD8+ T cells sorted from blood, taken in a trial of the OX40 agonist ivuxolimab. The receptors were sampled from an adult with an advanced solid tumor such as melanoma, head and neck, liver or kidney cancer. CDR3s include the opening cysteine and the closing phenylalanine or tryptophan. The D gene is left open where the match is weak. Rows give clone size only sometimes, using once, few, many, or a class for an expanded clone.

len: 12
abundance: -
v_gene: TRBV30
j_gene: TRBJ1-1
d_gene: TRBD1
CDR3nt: TGTGCCTGGAGTGTAACCAGGGGGGGTGCTTTCTTT
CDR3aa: CAWSVTRGGAFF

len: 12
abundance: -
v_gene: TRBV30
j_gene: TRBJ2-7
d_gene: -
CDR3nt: TGTGCCTCAGCAGGGGTAAAGTACGAGCAGTACTTC
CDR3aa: CASAGVKYEQYF

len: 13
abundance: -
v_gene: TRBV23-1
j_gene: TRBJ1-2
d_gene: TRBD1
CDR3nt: TGCGCGAGGACAGGGGGCCATGGCTATGGCTACACCTTC
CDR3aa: CARTGGHGYGYTF

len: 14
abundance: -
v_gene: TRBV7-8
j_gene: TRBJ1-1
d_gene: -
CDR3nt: TGTGCCAGCAGCTTTGACTTAAAAGGCACTGAAGCTTTCTTT
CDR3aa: CASSFDLKGTEAFF

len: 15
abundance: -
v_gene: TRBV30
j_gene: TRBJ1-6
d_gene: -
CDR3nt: TGTGCCTGGAGTGTAGGGGCAGGGAAACGATCACCCCTCCACTTT
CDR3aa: CAWSVGAGKRSPLHF

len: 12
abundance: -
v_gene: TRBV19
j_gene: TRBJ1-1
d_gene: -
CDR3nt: TGTGCCAGTAGTACCATCGGCACTGAAGCTTTCTTT
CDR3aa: CASSTIGTEAFF

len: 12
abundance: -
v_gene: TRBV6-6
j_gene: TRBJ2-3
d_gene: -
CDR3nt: TGTGCCAGCAGACAGGGAGCAGATACGCAGTATTTT
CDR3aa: CASRQGADTQYF

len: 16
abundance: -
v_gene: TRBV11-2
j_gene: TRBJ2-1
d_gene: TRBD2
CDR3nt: TGTGCCAGCAGAGCGATACGGGAGGGACCCTACAATGAGCAGTTCTTC
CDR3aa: CASRAIREGPYNEQFF

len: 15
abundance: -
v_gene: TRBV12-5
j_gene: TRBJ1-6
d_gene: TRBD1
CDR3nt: TGTGCTAGTGGTTCTCAGACAGGGGTTGTTTCACCCCTCCACTTT
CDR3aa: CASGSQTGVVSPLHF

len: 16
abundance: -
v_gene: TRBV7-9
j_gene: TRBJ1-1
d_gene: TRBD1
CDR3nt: TGTGCCAGCAGCCAAACTAGGACAGGACAGAACACTGAAGCTTTCTTT
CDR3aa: CASSQTRTGQNTEAFF

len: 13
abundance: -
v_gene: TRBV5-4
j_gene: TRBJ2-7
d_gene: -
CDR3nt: TGTGCCAGCAGTAATAATATGGCGTACGAGCAGTACTTC
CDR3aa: CASSNNMAYEQYF

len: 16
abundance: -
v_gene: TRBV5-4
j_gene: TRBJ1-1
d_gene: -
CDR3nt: TGTGCCAGCAGCTTGGCCCTGGGGACACCGAACACTGAAGCTTTCTTT
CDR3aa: CASSLALGTPNTEAFF

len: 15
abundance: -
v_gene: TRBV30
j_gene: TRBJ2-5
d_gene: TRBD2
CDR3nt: TGTGCCTGGACCAGCGGGACTAGCGGGGGCGAGACCCAGTACTTC
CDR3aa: CAWTSGTSGGETQYF

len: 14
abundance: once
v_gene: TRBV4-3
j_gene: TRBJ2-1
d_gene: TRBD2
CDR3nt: TGCGCCAGCAGCCAACTAGCGGGAGTCAATGAGCAGTTCTTC
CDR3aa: CASSQLAGVNEQFF

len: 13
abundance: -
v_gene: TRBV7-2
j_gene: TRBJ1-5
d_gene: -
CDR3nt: TGTGCCAGCAGCTTAGGGCCCTCTGAGCCCCAGCATTTT
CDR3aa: CASSLGPSEPQHF

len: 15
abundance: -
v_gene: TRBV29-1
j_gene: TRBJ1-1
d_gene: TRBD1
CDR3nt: TGCAGCGCTCGGGGACAGGGGGGTGTGAACACTGAAGCTTTCTTT
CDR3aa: CSARGQGGVNTEAFF

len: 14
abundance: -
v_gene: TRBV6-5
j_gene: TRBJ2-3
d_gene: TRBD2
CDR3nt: TGTGCCAGCACCCGACTAGCTGGTACAGATACGCAGTATTTT
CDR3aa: CASTRLAGTDTQYF

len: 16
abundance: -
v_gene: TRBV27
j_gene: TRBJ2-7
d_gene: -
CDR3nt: TGTGCCAGCAGTTTACGGCTCCCCATTTGGGTCTACGAGCAGTACTTC
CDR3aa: CASSLRLPIWVYEQYF

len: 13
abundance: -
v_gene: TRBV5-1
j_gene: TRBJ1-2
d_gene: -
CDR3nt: TGCGCCAGCAGCGTCGACAAGGAGAATGGCTACACCTTC
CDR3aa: CASSVDKENGYTF

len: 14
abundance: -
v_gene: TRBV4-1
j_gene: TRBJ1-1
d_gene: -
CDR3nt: TGCGCCAGCAGTCCGGGGCAGGGAAGGACTGAAGCTTTCTTT
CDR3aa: CASSPGQGRTEAFF

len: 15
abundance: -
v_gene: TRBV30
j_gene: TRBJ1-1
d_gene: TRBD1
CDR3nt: TGTGCCTGGAGTGTAATTCAGGGGGCTGGGACTGAAGCTTTCTTT
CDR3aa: CAWSVIQGAGTEAFF

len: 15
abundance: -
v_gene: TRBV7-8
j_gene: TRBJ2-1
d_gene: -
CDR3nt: TGTGCCAGCAGCTTAGCGCTGGGGGGCCTAAATGAGCAGTTCTTC
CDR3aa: CASSLALGGLNEQFF

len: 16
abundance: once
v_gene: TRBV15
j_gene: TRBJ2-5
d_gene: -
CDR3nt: TGTGCCACCAGCAGAGATGGGGGCCCTCGATTAGAGACCCAGTACTTC
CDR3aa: CATSRDGGPRLETQYF

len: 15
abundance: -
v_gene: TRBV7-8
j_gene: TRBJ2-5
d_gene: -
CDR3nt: TGTGCCAGCAGCTTAGCGCGTCCCCCCCAAGAGACCCAGTACTTC
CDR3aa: CASSLARPPQETQYF

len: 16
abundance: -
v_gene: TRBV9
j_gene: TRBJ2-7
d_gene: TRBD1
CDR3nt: TGTGCCAGCAGCCCGGGACAGTCCTTCTCCTCCTACGAGCAGTACTTC
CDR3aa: CASSPGQSFSSYEQYF

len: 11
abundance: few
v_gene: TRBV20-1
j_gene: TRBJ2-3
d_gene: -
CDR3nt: TGCAGTGCTCTACAAGGAGATACGCAGTATTTT
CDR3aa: CSALQGDTQYF

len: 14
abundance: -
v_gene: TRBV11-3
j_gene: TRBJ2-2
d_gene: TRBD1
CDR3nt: TGTGCCAGCAGCTATCAACAGGGGGCCGGGGAGCTGTTTTTT
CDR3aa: CASSYQQGAGELFF

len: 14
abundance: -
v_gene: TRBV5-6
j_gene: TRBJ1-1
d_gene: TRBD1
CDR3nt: TGTGCCAGCAGAAGGACAGGTATGAACACTGAAGCTTTCTTT
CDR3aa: CASRRTGMNTEAFF

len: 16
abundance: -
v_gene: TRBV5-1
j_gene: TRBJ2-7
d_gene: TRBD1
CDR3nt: TGCGCCAGCAGCTTGGGGGACACTACAGGGGGTGACGAGCAGTACTTC
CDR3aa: CASSLGDTTGGDEQYF

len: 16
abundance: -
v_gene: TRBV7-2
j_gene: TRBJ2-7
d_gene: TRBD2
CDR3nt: TGTGCCAGCAGCCACGCTAGCGGGACTCTCTCCTACGAGCAGTACTTC
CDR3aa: CASSHASGTLSYEQYF

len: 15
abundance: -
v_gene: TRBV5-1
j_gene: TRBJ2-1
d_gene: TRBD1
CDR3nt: TGCGCCAGCAGCCCGGGACAGGGTACCTACAATGAGCAGTTCTTC
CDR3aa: CASSPGQGTYNEQFF

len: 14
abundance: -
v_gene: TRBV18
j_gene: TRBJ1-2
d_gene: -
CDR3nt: TGTGCCAGCTCACCACCCGGCCAGGGCTATGGCTACACCTTC
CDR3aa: CASSPPGQGYGYTF

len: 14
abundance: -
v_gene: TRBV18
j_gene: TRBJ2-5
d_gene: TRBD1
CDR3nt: TGTGCCAGCTCACCTGACAGGGGCAAGGCGACCCAGTACTTC
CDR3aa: CASSPDRGKATQYF

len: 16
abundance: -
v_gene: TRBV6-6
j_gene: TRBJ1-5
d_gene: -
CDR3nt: TGTGCCAGCAGTTACTCCCAGGGTATGGGCAATCAGCCCCAGCATTTT
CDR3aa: CASSYSQGMGNQPQHF

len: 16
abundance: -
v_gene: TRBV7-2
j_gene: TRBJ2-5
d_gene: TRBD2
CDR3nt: TGTGCCAGCTCCGCTCTGGGAGGGGTAGGGCAAGAGACCCAGTACTTC
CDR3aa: CASSALGGVGQETQYF

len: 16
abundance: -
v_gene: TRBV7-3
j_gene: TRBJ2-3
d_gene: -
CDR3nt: TGTGCCAGCAGCCCCCTCTCGGCTTCTAGCACAGATACGCAGTATTTT
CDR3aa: CASSPLSASSTDTQYF

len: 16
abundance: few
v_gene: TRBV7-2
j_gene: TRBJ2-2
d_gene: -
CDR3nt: TGTGCCAGCAGCCGACCGGGACGTACGAACACCGGGGAGCTGTTTTTT
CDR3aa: CASSRPGRTNTGELFF

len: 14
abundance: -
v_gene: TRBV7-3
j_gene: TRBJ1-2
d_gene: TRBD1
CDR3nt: TGTGCCAGCAGCTTAGCCAGGGGGCCCTATGGCTACACCTTC
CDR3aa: CASSLARGPYGYTF

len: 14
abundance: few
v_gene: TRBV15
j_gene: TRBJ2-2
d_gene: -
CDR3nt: TGTGCCACCAGCAGAGACTGGGTGGGCGGGGAGCTGTTTTTT
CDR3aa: CATSRDWVGGELFF

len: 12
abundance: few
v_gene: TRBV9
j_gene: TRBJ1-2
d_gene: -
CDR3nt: TGTGCCAGCAGCGTAGCTGGTCATGGCTACACCTTC
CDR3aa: CASSVAGHGYTF

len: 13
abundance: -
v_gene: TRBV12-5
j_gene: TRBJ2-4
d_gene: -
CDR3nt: TGTGCTAGTGAGGGGCAAGCCAAAAACATTCAGTACTTC
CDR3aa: CASEGQAKNIQYF

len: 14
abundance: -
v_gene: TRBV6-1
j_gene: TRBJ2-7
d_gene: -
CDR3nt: TGTGCCAGCAGTGAACAGCTAGCTGCCTACGAGCAGTACTTC
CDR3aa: CASSEQLAAYEQYF

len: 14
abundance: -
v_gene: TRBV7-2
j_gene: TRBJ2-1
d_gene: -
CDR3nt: TGTGCCAGCAGCTTAGTTGCGACAGACAATGAGCAGTTCTTC
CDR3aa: CASSLVATDNEQFF

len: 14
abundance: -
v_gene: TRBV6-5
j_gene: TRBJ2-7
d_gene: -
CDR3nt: TGTGCCAGCAGCCGGACAGTTAGCATCCACGAGCAGTACTTC
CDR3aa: CASSRTVSIHEQYF

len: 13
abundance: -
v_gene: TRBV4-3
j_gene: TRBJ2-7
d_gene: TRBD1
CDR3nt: TGCGCCAGCAGCCAACGAGACAGGGCCGAGCAGTACTTC
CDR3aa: CASSQRDRAEQYF

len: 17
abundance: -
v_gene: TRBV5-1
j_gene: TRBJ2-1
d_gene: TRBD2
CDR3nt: TGCGCCAGCAGCTTGGTGACTAGCGGGAGCTCCTACAATGAGCAGTTCTTC
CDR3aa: CASSLVTSGSSYNEQFF

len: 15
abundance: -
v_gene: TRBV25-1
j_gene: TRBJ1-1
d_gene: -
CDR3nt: TGTGCCAGCAGTGAATTTGGGGGGCGCGCCACTGAAGCTTTCTTT
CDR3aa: CASSEFGGRATEAFF

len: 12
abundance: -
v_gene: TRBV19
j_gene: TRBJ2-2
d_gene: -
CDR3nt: TGTGCCATTGGGACTTTCACCGGGGAGCTGTTTTTT
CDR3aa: CAIGTFTGELFF

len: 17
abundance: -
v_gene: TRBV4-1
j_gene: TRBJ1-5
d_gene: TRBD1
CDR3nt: TGCGCCAGCAGCCAATTCGGGACAGGGTGGGACAATCAGCCCCAGCATTTT
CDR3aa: CASSQFGTGWDNQPQHF